This is a list of T cell receptor beta chains from one sample in a study of Graves' ophthalmopathy and Graves' hyperthyroidism. Each CDR3 protein is one row after TCRdb ran MiXCR on the multiplex PCR reads. Of 660,000 or so distinct CDR3 sequences in the sample, about two fifths are singletons; the top ten hold 3.3%. The sequenced sample consisted of peripheral blood. The receptor set was obtained from an adult man with Graves' ophthalmopathy. Both conserved end residues are part of each CDR3. A D gene is named only where the DNA matches it firmly. Only part of the rows carry a size: once, few, many, or a class if the clone is expanded.

>many|TRBV4-2|TRBD1|TRBJ1-2
CASSQTGGNGYTF
TGTGCCAGCAGCCAAACAGGGGGCAATGGCTACACCTTC
>.|TRBV2|.|TRBJ2-7
CASSLPGSEQYF
TGTGCCAGCAGTTTACCCGGGTCAGAGCAGTACTTC
>few|TRBV14|.|TRBJ1-6
CASSQEGQYGQFNSPLHF
TGTGCCAGCAGCCAAGAAGGCCAGTATGGACAGTTTAATTCACCCCTCCACTTT
>many|TRBV28|TRBD2|TRBJ2-7
CASASGRTYEQYF
TGTGCCAGCGCAAGCGGGAGGACTTACGAGCAGTACTTC
>.|TRBV12-5|TRBD1|TRBJ1-5
CASGLVRPGGETQHF
TGTGCTAGTGGTTTGGTACGTCCAGGGGGAGAGACCCAGCATTTT
>many|TRBV12-3/TRBV12-4|.|TRBJ2-6
CASGGSSGANVLTF
TGTGCCAGCGGGGGTAGCTCTGGGGCCAACGTCCTGACTTTC
>many|TRBV20-1|.|TRBJ2-7
CSARAYEQYF
TGCAGTGCTAGGGCCTACGAGCAGTACTTC
>.|TRBV19|TRBD1|TRBJ1-6
CARTDRDSPLHF
TGTGCCAGAACAGACAGGGACTCACCCCTCCACTTT
>.|TRBV10-3|TRBD1|TRBJ1-5
CAIRMDRPRAYQPQHF
TGTGCCATCAGGATGGACAGGCCGAGGGCGTATCAGCCCCAGCATTTT
>.|TRBV5-1|TRBD1|TRBJ1-1
CASSLATGQGTEAFF
TGCGCCAGCAGCTTGGCCACGGGACAGGGGACTGAAGCTTTCTTT
>many|TRBV11-3|TRBD2|TRBJ2-5
CASSWRTSGRETQYF
TGTGCCAGCAGCTGGAGGACTAGCGGGAGAGAGACCCAGTACTTC
>.|TRBV7-9|TRBD1|TRBJ1-6
CASSLGGTAQNSPLHF
TGTGCCAGCAGCTTAGGAGGGACAGCACAAAATTCACCCCTCCACTTT
>many|TRBV20-1|TRBD1|TRBJ1-2
CSAVRDRGYYGYTF
TGCAGTGCTGTCCGGGACAGGGGGTACTATGGCTACACCTTC
>.|TRBV11-2|.|TRBJ1-2
CASPDSTNYGYTF
TGTGCCTCCCCGGACAGTACTAACTATGGCTACACCTTC
>.|TRBV4-3|TRBD1|TRBJ2-7
CASSHSRDRPFYEQYF
TGCGCCAGCAGCCACAGCCGGGACAGGCCCTTCTACGAGCAGTACTTC
>.|TRBV10-3|TRBD1|TRBJ1-2
CAITSDRVYYGYTF
TGTGCCATCACCTCGGACAGGGTTTACTATGGCTACACCTTC
>.|TRBV6-1|.|TRBJ1-1
CASNPGRPYTEAFF
TGTGCCAGCAACCCCGGGAGGCCGTACACTGAAGCTTTCTTT
>.|TRBV29-1|.|TRBJ1-1
CSVRGGNEAFF
TGCAGCGTTAGAGGTGGGAATGAAGCTTTCTTT
>few|TRBV20-1|.|TRBJ1-1
CSADSTTSGYEAFF
TGCAGTGCTGATTCCACGACATCGGGTTATGAAGCTTTCTTT
>once|TRBV2|TRBD2|TRBJ2-3
CASTPGLAPSTDTQYF
TGTGCCAGCACCCCGGGACTAGCGCCTAGCACAGATACGCAGTATTTT
>few|TRBV7-8|.|TRBJ1-3
CASSGGASFFGNTIYF
TGTGCCAGCAGTGGAGGGGCTTCTTTTTTTGGAAACACCATATATTTT
>.|TRBV25-1|.|TRBJ2-5
CASSERGQETQYF
TGTGCCAGCAGTGAACGGGGACAAGAGACCCAGTACTTC
>.|TRBV6-6|.|TRBJ2-2
CASTLQTNTGELFF
TGTGCCAGCACCTTACAAACGAACACCGGGGAGCTGTTTTTT
>many|TRBV19|TRBD1|TRBJ2-7
CATTTGTGMDYEQYF
TGTGCCACCACAACCGGGACAGGGATGGACTACGAGCAGTACTTC
>.|TRBV5-1|.|TRBJ2-5
CASSSGTSRQETQYF
TGCGCCAGCAGCTCAGGGACGTCTAGGCAAGAGACCCAGTACTTC
>many|TRBV19|.|TRBJ1-1
CASSITGLGEGAFF
TGTGCCAGTAGTATCACCGGTCTCGGGGAGGGAGCTTTCTTT
>few|TRBV9|TRBD1|TRBJ2-7
CASSVTGTGGHEQYF
TGTGCCAGCAGCGTAACCGGGACAGGGGGCCACGAGCAGTACTTC
>.|TRBV25-1|.|TRBJ1-1
CAWSTWTVNTEAFF
TGTGCCTGGAGTACTTGGACAGTAAACACTGAAGCTTTCTTT
>many|TRBV5-6|.|TRBJ1-3
CASSPRRHSGNTIYF
TGTGCCAGCAGCCCACGTCGCCACTCGGGAAACACCATATATTTT
>.|TRBV9|.|TRBJ1-1
CASSVEGRLNRSAFF
TGTGCCAGCAGCGTTGAAGGTCGGCTGAATAGGAGTGCTTTCTTT
>few|TRBV6-1|.|TRBJ2-5
CASGAWGLQETQYF
TGTGCCAGCGGAGCATGGGGCTTACAAGAGACCCAGTACTTC
>.|TRBV24-1|TRBD1|TRBJ1-4
CATSATGVGEKLFF
TGTGCCACCAGTGCGACAGGGGTCGGTGAAAAACTGTTTTTT
>.|TRBV20-1|TRBD1|TRBJ2-2
CSARGLGTGGTGELFF
TGCAGTGCTAGAGGGTTGGGGACAGGGGGGACCGGGGAGCTGTTTTTT
>.|TRBV19|.|TRBJ2-6
CASSIQGANVLTF
TGTGCCAGCAGCATACAGGGGGCCAACGTCCTGACTTTC
>.|TRBV9|TRBD1|TRBJ1-2
CASSGRTGSFGYTF
TGTGCCAGCAGCGGACGGACAGGGTCCTTCGGCTACACCTTC
>many|TRBV7-8|TRBD2|TRBJ2-5
CASSPRGGEETQYF
TGTGCCAGCAGCCCCCGGGGGGGCGAAGAGACCCAGTACTTC
>few|TRBV7-9|.|TRBJ1-4
CASSTRPMEPDEKLFF
TGTGCCAGCAGCACTCGCCCCATGGAACCCGATGAAAAACTGTTTTTT
>many|TRBV6-6|.|TRBJ2-5
CASSYNRDPQETQYF
TGTGCCAGCAGTTACAACCGGGATCCACAAGAGACCCAGTACTTC
>.|TRBV7-9|TRBD1|TRBJ2-5
CASSLEDRGIREETQYF
TGTGCCAGCAGCTTAGAGGACAGGGGGATTCGGGAGGAGACCCAGTACTTC
>many|TRBV5-1|TRBD2|TRBJ2-7
CASSLAFSGTSYEQYF
TGCGCCAGCAGCTTGGCCTTTAGCGGGACTTCTTACGAGCAGTACTTC
>many|TRBV7-3|.|TRBJ1-4
CASSWTCEGFNEKLFF
TGTGCCAGCAGCTGGACGTGTGAGGGCTTTAATGAAAAACTGTTTTTT
>many|TRBV2|.|TRBJ1-1
CASSPRRWRLDTEAFF
TGTGCCAGCAGTCCCAGGAGGTGGCGGTTGGACACTGAAGCTTTCTTT
>.|TRBV15|.|TRBJ1-5
CATSRVRQGNQPQHF
TGTGCCACCAGCAGAGTGAGGCAGGGCAATCAGCCCCAGCATTTT
>many|TRBV7-8|TRBD2|TRBJ2-5
CASSLVSGGLGGTQYF
TGTGCCAGCAGCTTAGTTAGCGGGGGGTTGGGCGGGACCCAGTACTTC
>many|TRBV24-1|.|TRBJ2-7
CATSAGPPSYEQYF
TGTGCCACCAGTGCGGGGCCCCCTTCCTACGAGCAGTACTTC
>many|TRBV10-2|.|TRBJ2-5
CASGPNLGETQYF
TGCGCCAGCGGTCCAAACTTGGGAGAGACCCAGTACTTC
>few|TRBV29-1|TRBD1|TRBJ1-1
CSVGGQGATEAFF
TGCAGCGTGGGGGGACAGGGGGCCACTGAAGCTTTCTTT
>many|TRBV24-1|.|TRBJ1-4
CATSDGETTNEKLFF
TGTGCCACCAGTGATGGAGAGACAACTAATGAAAAACTGTTTTTT
>.|TRBV7-2|TRBD1|TRBJ2-6
CASSPSGGTGGTEAF
TGTGCCAGCAGCCCCTCCGGGGGGACAGGGGGCACTGAAGCTTTC
>few|TRBV20-1|.|TRBJ2-7
CSANKGYLSYEQYF
TGCAGTGCTAACAAGGGCTACCTCTCCTACGAGCAGTACTTC
>few|TRBV2|.|TRBJ2-7
CASSERGGESYEQYF
TGTGCCAGCAGTGAAAGGGGGGGGGAGTCTTACGAGCAGTACTTC
>.|TRBV10-2|.|TRBJ1-1
CASSYAWESEAFF
TGCGCCAGCAGTTACGCCTGGGAATCTGAAGCTTTCTTT
>.|TRBV29-1|.|TRBJ1-4
CSVAIQGSRSGKLFF
TGCAGCGTCGCGATACAGGGCAGCCGCTCTGGAAAACTGTTTTTT
>.|TRBV29-1|.|TRBJ2-1
CSVVGRSNEQFF
TGCAGCGTTGTGGGTCGTTCCAATGAGCAGTTCTTC